A single sample is the source of the 6 T cell receptor beta chains below, sequenced in a study of shared clonotypes between healthy human individuals (dated by TCRdb to 2018 to 2021). CD8 naive samples consisted of CD45RO-negative cells that were positively selected for CCR7, yielding a CD45RA+CCR7+ population without TemRA cells. Receptor amplification or capture employed the immunoSEQ multiplex PCR assay. Sourced from immuneACCESS, this table was stored by TCRdb with only in-frame sequences that have V and J called. A share of the clones is absent; for the studies checked, an unresolved V gene accounts for under half, and the remainder has no known explanation. The sample yields about 700,000 clones; 92% were counted once. The ten most abundant clones make up 20% to 25% of the sample. The specimen was naive CD8+ T cells sorted from blood. The cell subset or site label, read with the paper, signifies: CD45RA+CCR7+. These receptor sequences come from a man in his thirties or forties in good health.

The chain employs TRBV6-1 and TRBJ1-2; tentative D call: TRBD1 (5 bases). V gave up 3 bases and J gave up 2 bases, with 16 bases separating them. Germline V lookup: CDR1 MNHNS, CDR2 SASEGT. This CDR3 is 16 amino acids long. CDR3 amino acids: CASSENKETANYGYTF. The CDR3 DNA reads TGTGCCAGCAGTGAGAATAAGGAGACAGCCAACTATGGCTACACCTTC.

The chain links TRBV2 to TRBJ2-7, with TRBD2 identical over 10 bases. CDR3 length: 16 residues. The trim removed 6 bases at V and 3 bases at J, leaving 11 bases unmatched. The germline V gene encodes CDR1 SNHLY and CDR2 FYNNEI. CDR3 sequence (DNA): TGTGCCAGCAGGGGGCCGACTAGCGGGTCTTACTACGAGCAGTACTTC. It encodes CASRGPTSGSYYEQYF.

This clone was counted at least ten times. This chain joins TRBV6-6 and TRBJ1-3; D is uncertain. From germline, CDR1 is MNHNY and CDR2 SVGAGI (reference sequence). The CDR3 length is 11 residues. CDR3 amino acids: CGCSSGNTIYF. In DNA, the CDR3 is TGTGGCTGCAGCTCTGGAAACACCATATATTTT.

This chain links TRBV19 with TRBJ2-4; D assignment may be TRBD1 or TRBD2 (5 bases each). With 9 bases removed from V and 1 base from J, the gap between germline ends came to 13 bases. This CDR3 has 14 amino acids. Germline-derived CDR1 and CDR2 are LNHDA and SQIVND (reference sequence). The CDR3 DNA reads TGTGCCAGCCGGGACGATGGGGCCAAAAACATTCAGTACTTC. This encodes CASRDDGAKNIQYF.

This clone has just one count. The V call is TRBV10-3, the J call TRBJ2-7; TRBD1 matches 7 bases. Germline lookup yields CDR1 ENHRY and CDR2 SYGVKD. The V gene end was trimmed by 5 bases and the J gene end by 4 bases; junction bases not matched to a gene: 5. The CDR3 has 13 residues. The CDR3 bases are TGTGCCATCAGTCCGGGACAGAATTACGAGCAGTACTTC. The encoded protein is CAISPGQNYEQYF.

The chain employs TRBV27 and TRBJ1-2; D not resolved. The CDR3 spans 14 residues. Germline V gene sequence: CDR1 MNHEY, CDR2 SMNVEV (reference sequence). Trimming left V 7 bases short and J 4 bases short, with 16 bases between. CDR3 DNA: TGTGCCAGCATGGGCAGATCCAGCTCCTATGGCTACACCTTC. Amino acids: CASMGRSSSYGYTF.